This TCR beta chain was sequenced in a study of vaccination and CD4 T cells after COVID-19. Study as a whole: Post-COVID draws came a median around 100 days after diagnosis (range 35 to 161). Study-wide points: A median about 83% of convalescent patients' SARS-CoV-2-reactive clones emerged only after vaccination.

The CDR3 spans 15 residues. After removal of 6 bases from V and 2 bases from J, the junction contained 9 bases not matched to a gene. Germline CDR1 and CDR2: SNHLY and FYNNEI. The sample's treatment: roughly 11-day PBMC culture with coronavirus spike peptide pools or control peptides (ViraFEST assay). Before TCRs were sequenced, ViraFEST expanded antigen-specific T cells with peptide pools. Two million PBMCs per well were cultured with 8.5 to 10 IU/ml IL-2 and 8.5 to 10 ug/ml peptide pools. An Oncomine TCR Beta short-read assay was used to sequence the DNA from cultured CD4+ T cells. TCRdb reanalysed the PCR reads using MiXCR and keeps one entry per CDR3 protein. The data hold 15,000 to 20,000 distinct CDR3 sequences, with approximately 26% observed a single time. The table lists this clonotype with a few counts. The antigen is not known.

The sequencing sample was made of cultured CD4+ T cells from blood. The chain recombines TRBV2 with TRBJ1-2, with 7 bases matching TRBD1. The receptor was isolated from a human donor with COVID-19. The CDR3 region is CASSGDSVQNYGYTF. In DNA, the CDR3 is TGTGCCAGCAGCGGGGACAGCGTCCAAAACTATGGCTACACCTTC. The variable domain in full, with the rest retrieved from reference TRBV2 and TRBJ1-2, is EPEVTQTPSHQVTQMGQEVILRCVPISNHLYFYWYRQILGQKVEFLVSFYNNEISEKSEIFDDQFSVERPDGSNFTLKIRSTKLEDSAMYFCASSGDSVQNYGYTFGSGTRLTVV.